A selection of T cell receptor beta chains follows, all from one sample in a study of T cells in localized non-small cell lung cancer. Assay: immunoSEQ multiplex PCR; the TCRdb copy retains only in-frame clones and omits some. The profile shows some 10,000 clones, over 70% of them singletons. The sample here was peripheral blood, taken before any cancer treatment. Receptors originate from a male donor aged 60 or over with stage I lung adenocarcinoma. Both conserved end residues are part of each CDR3. D genes are given only for firm matches. Expanded clones get a size class; other rows say once, few or many, or leave the size out.

j_gene	d_gene	abundance	v_gene	CDR3nt	CDR3aa
TRBJ2-7	NA	NA	TRBV28	TGTGCCAGCAGTCCCGGGCGGACCCCTTACGAGCAGTACTTC	CASSPGRTPYEQYF
TRBJ2-2	TRBD2	few	TRBV7-2	TGTGCCAGCAGCTTGAGCGGGACCCAAACCGGGGAGCTGTTTTTT	CASSLSGTQTGELFF
TRBJ1-2	TRBD1	NA	TRBV4-1	TGCGCCAGCAGCCCCCGGACAGGCAACTATGGCTACACCTTC	CASSPRTGNYGYTF
TRBJ2-7	NA	once	TRBV5-1	TGCGCCAGCAGCTTGGGGGCTGGAAGCTCCTACGAGCAGTACTTC	CASSLGAGSSYEQYF
TRBJ1-2	NA	NA	TRBV5-1	TGCGCCAGCAGCTCGGACAGAGTCTACGGTGGCTACACCTTC	CASSSDRVYGGYTF
TRBJ2-7	NA	NA	TRBV11-2	TGTGCCAGCAGCTTAGAGGCCCACAGGGTCTCCCTCTACGAGCAGTACTTC	CASSLEAHRVSLYEQYF
TRBJ1-6	NA	NA	TRBV2	TGTGCCAGCAGTGGTGTTCTGGATTCACCCCTCCACTTT	CASSGVLDSPLHF
TRBJ2-7	TRBD1	NA	TRBV25-1	TGTGCCAGCAGTGAATATGGGACAGCCTCCTACGAGCAGTACTTC	CASSEYGTASYEQYF
TRBJ1-6	NA	NA	TRBV27	TGTGCCAGCAGTTTACGACAGGCTAATTCACCCCTCCACTTT	CASSLRQANSPLHF
TRBJ2-7	TRBD2	NA	TRBV27	TGTGCCAGCAGTTTATCCCGACTAGCGGGGGGGCACGAGCAGTACTTC	CASSLSRLAGGHEQYF